This TCR beta chain came from a study of OX40 agonist ivuxolimab in advanced cancers. The method was immunoSEQ multiplex PCR; TCRdb's version includes in-frame clones alone and lacks a portion of them. The sample includes about 32,000 clones, 65% to 85% of them seen just once. Study outcomes and limitations: Undetermined was the antigen specificity of the expanded peripheral T cells.

The CDR3 is made up of 17 amino acids. In germline, CDR1 is SGHVS, CDR2 FNYEAQ. With V trimmed by 4 bases and J by 2 bases, 14 bases remained unmatched. As regards this clone: No antigen is known for it.

This specimen consisted of CD4+ or CD8+ T cells sorted from blood, obtained in a trial of the OX40 agonist ivuxolimab. This sequence joins TRBV7-6 and TRBJ2-7, with 7 bases that match TRBD2. The clonotype originates from an adult with an advanced solid tumor such as melanoma, head and neck, liver or kidney cancer. CDR3 sequence (DNA): TGTGCCAGCAGCTCTTCAGTGGGGGGGGTTTCTCCCTACGAGCAGTACTTC. Its translation: CASSSSVGGVSPYEQYF. Complete variable domain (other parts from reference TRBV7-6 and TRBJ2-7): GAGVSQSPRYKVTKRGQDVALRCDPISGHVSLYWYRQALGQGPEFLTYFNYEAQQDKSGLPNDRFSAERPEGSISTLTIQRTEQRDSAMYRCASSSSVGGVSPYEQYFGPGTRLTVT.